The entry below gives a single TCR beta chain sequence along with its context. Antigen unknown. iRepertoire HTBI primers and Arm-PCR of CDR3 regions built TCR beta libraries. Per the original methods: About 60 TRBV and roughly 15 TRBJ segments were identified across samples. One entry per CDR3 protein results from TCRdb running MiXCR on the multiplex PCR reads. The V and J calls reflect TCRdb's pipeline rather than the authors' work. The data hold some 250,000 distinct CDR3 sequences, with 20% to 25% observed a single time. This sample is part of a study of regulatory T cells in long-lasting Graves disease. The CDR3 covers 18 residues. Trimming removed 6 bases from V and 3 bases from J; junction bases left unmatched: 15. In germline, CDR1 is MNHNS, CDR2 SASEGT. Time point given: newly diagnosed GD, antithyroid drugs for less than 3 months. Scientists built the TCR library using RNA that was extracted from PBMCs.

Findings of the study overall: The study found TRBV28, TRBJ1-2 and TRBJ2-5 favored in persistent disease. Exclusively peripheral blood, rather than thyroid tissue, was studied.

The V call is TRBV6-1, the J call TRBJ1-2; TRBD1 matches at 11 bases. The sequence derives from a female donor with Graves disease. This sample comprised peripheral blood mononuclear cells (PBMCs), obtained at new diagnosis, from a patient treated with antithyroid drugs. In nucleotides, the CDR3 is TGTGCCAGCAGCTCTAACCGGGACAGGGGGATCGGGGACTATGGCTACACCTTC. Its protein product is CASSSNRDRGIGDYGYTF.